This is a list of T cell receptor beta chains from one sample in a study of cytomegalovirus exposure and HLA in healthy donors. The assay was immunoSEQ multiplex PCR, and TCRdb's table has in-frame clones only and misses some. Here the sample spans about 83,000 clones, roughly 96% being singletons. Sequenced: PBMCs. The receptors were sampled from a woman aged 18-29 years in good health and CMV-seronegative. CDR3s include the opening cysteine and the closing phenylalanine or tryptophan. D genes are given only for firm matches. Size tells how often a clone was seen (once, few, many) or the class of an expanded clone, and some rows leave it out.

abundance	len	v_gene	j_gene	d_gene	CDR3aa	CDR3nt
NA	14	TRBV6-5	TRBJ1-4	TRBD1	CASSGTAANEKLFF	TGTGCCAGCAGTGGGACAGCCGCTAATGAAAAACTGTTTTTT
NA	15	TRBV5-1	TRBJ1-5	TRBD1	CASSLGTTGNQPQHF	TGCGCCAGCAGCTTGGGGACGACAGGGAATCAGCCCCAGCATTTT
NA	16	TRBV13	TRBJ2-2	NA	CASSLLKTTNTGELFF	TGTGCCAGCAGCTTACTAAAAACTACGAACACCGGGGAGCTGTTTTTT
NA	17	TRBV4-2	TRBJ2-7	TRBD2	CASSRVSPGTSLYEQYF	TGTGCCAGCAGCCGGGTCAGTCCCGGGACTAGCCTCTACGAGCAGTACTTC
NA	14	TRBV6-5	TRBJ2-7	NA	CASSYMGSSYEQYF	TGTGCCAGCAGCTACATGGGGAGCTCCTACGAGCAGTACTTC
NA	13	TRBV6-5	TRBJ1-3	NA	CASSLQTGNTIYF	TGTGCCAGCAGCTTACAGACCGGAAACACCATATATTTT
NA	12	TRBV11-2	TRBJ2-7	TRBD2	CASSRSGNEQYF	TGTGCCAGCAGTCGTAGCGGGAACGAGCAGTACTTC
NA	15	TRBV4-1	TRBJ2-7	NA	CASRQGEASSYEQYF	TGCGCCAGCAGACAGGGAGAGGCTAGCTCCTACGAGCAGTACTTC
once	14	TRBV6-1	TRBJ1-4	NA	CAIQRDTGNEKLFF	TGTGCCATACAACGCGACACCGGTAATGAAAAACTGTTTTTT
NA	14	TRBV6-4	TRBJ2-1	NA	CASSDDAAGGEQFF	TGTGCCAGCAGTGATGACGCTGCGGGTGGTGAGCAGTTCTTC
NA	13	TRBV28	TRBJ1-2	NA	CASSLSGRSGYTF	TGTGCCAGCAGTTTAAGCGGCAGGTCAGGCTACACCTTC
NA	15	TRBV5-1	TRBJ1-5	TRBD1	CASSSTGGGNQPQHF	TGCGCCAGCAGCTCTACAGGGGGCGGCAATCAGCCCCAGCATTTT
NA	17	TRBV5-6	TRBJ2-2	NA	CASSLAIDTPNTGELFF	TGTGCCAGCAGCTTGGCGATAGATACTCCGAACACCGGGGAGCTGTTTTTT
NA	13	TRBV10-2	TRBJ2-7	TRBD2	CASGGTTFYEQYF	TGCGCCAGCGGGGGGACTACATTCTACGAGCAGTACTTC
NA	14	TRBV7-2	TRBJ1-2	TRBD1	CASSRQGVNYGYTF	TGTGCCAGCAGCCGACAGGGCGTAAACTATGGCTACACCTTC
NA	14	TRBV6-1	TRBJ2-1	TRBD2	CASSRLAGDNEQFF	TGTGCCAGCAGTAGGCTAGCGGGGGACAATGAGCAGTTCTTC
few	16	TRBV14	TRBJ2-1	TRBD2	CASSLFRLAGYNEQFF	TGTGCCAGCAGCTTATTTCGACTAGCGGGTTACAATGAGCAGTTCTTC
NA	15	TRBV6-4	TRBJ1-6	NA	CASSDGAGKSSPLHF	TGTGCCAGCAGTGACGGGGCAGGGAAAAGTTCACCCCTCCACTTT
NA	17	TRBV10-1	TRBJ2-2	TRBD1	CASSEMVGRGRTGELFF	TGCGCCAGCAGTGAGATGGTTGGCAGGGGGCGTACCGGGGAGCTGTTTTTT
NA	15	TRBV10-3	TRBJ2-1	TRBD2	CAISESSGRDNEQFF	TGTGCCATCAGTGAATCCAGCGGGAGGGACAATGAGCAGTTCTTC
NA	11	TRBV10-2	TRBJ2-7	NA	CASSDWAEQYF	TGCGCCAGCAGTGATTGGGCCGAGCAGTACTTC
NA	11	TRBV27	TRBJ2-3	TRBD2	CASGGEYTQYF	TGTGCCAGCGGGGGGGAGTATACGCAGTATTTT
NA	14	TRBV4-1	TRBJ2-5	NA	CASSQAFGQETQYF	TGCGCCAGCAGCCAAGCTTTCGGTCAAGAGACCCAGTACTTC
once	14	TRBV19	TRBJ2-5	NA	CASSSETQEETQYF	TGTGCCAGTAGTTCGGAGACACAGGAGGAGACCCAGTACTTC
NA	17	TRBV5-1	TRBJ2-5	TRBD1	CASSPDPRTGVQETQYF	TGCGCCAGCAGCCCGGACCCCCGGACAGGGGTCCAAGAGACCCAGTACTTC
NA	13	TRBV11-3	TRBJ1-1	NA	CASSFTVLTEAFF	TGTGCCAGCAGCTTTACAGTTCTAACTGAAGCTTTCTTT
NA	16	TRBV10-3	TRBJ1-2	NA	CAISESSAPTVGGYTF	TGTGCCATCAGTGAGTCGTCCGCCCCGACAGTCGGGGGCTACACCTTC
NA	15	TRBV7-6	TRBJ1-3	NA	CASSLAWQSGNTIYF	TGTGCCAGCAGCTTAGCGTGGCAGTCTGGAAACACCATATATTTT
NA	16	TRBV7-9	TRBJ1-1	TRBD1	CASSLFVGQGVPEAFF	TGTGCCAGCAGCTTATTTGTAGGACAGGGAGTCCCTGAAGCTTTCTTT
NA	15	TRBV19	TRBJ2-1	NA	CASSIAQGRQHEQFF	TGTGCCAGTAGTATAGCGCAGGGTAGGCAACATGAGCAGTTCTTC
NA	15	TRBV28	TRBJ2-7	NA	CATQRTAQSPYEQYF	TGTGCCACCCAACGGACAGCCCAAAGCCCCTACGAGCAGTACTTC
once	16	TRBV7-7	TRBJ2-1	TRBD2	CASSLVAGEPYNEQFF	TGTGCCAGCAGCTTAGTAGCGGGAGAGCCCTACAATGAGCAGTTCTTC